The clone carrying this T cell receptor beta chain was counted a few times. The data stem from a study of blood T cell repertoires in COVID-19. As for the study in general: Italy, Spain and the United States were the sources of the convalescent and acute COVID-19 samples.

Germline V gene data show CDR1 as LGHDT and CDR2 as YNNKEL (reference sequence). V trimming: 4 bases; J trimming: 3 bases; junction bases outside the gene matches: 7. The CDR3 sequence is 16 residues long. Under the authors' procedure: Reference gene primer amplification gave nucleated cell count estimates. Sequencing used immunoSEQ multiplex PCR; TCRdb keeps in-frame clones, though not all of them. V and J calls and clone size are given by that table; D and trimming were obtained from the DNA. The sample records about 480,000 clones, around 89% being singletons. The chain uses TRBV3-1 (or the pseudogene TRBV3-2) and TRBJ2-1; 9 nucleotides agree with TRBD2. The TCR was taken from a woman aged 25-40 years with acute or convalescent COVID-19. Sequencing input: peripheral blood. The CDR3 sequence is CASSRHAGGIYNEQFF. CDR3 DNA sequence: TGTGCCAGCAGCCGGCACGCGGGGGGGATCTACAATGAGCAGTTCTTC.